Below, 30 T cell receptor beta chains from the same sample are listed, as sequenced in a study of human thymus T cells. Corrective heart surgery yielded resections, and these provided the thymus tissue. Repertoires were generated with immunoSEQ multiplex PCR, while TCRdb's copy carries only in-frame clones and drops some. Altogether roughly 120,000 clones are present, 90% to 95% being singletons, with the ten largest covering 0.024%. Sequences were obtained from thymus tissue. Receptor source: a boy under two years old with a congenital heart defect but otherwise immunologically healthy.

The rearrangement joins TRBV6-6 to TRBJ1-6; D is unclear. CDR1 and CDR2 from the germline V gene are MNHNY and SVGAGI (reference sequence). Trimming pared 4 bases from V and 0 bases from J, leaving 4 bases between. The CDR3 consists of 14 residues. The CDR3 sequence is CASSFFSYNSPLHF. The CDR3 DNA reads as TGTGCCAGCAGTTTTTTCTCCTATAATTCACCCCTCCACTTT.

The rearrangement links TRBV2 to TRBJ1-5, with 7 bases aligning to TRBD1. Per the germline V gene, CDR1 is SNHLY and CDR2 is FYNNEI. J was trimmed by 0 bases and V by 6 bases; bases with no gene match: 5. The CDR3 length is 15 residues. The DNA of the CDR3 is TGTGCCAGCAGCACGGGACAGACTAGCAATCAGCCCCAGCATTTT. Amino acids: CASSTGQTSNQPQHF.

The rearrangement uses TRBV19 and TRBJ2-5; 11 bases agree with TRBD1. Per germline, CDR1 LNHDA and CDR2 SQIVND (reference sequence). The V gene end was trimmed by 9 bases and the J gene end by 3 bases; junction bases not matched to a gene: 18. The CDR3 is made up of 18 amino acids. The DNA for the CDR3 is TGTGCCAGCACTAACCGGGACAGGGGGACGGAGGGGAAAGAGACCCAGTACTTC. Amino acids: CASTNRDRGTEGKETQYF.

The chain carries TRBV15 and TRBJ2-6; 8 bases fit TRBD1. Per the germline V gene, CDR1 is LNHNV and CDR2 is YYDKDF (reference sequence). J lost 9 bases, V lost 3 bases, and 4 bases had no gene match. CDR3 size: 14 residues. The CDR3 DNA is TGTGCCACCAGCAGGGGACAGGCCATCAACGTCCTGACTTTC. Amino acids: CATSRGQAINVLTF.

V usage is TRBV4-1 and J usage is TRBJ1-4; TRBD1 might be the D (6 bases). The CDR3 runs to 17 residues. Germline CDR1 reads MGHRA; CDR2 reads YSYEKL. Trimming left V 0 bases short and J 10 bases short, with 21 bases between. In DNA, the CDR3 is TGCGCCAGCAGCCAAGACTTAAAGAACAGGGAGGATGGAAAACTGTTTTTT. Protein: CASSQDLKNREDGKLFF.

This chain connects TRBV4-1 to TRBJ2-1, with 8 bases lining up with TRBD1. This CDR3 contains 14 residues. Germline CDR1 and CDR2: MGHRA and YSYEKL. Trimming cost V 6 bases and J 8 bases; bases outside gene matches: 9. The CDR3 here is CASRDRVSSDEQFF. CDR3 nucleotide sequence: TGCGCCAGCAGGGACAGGGTATCGTCCGATGAGCAGTTCTTC.

This sequence joins TRBV27 and TRBJ1-2, with D unresolved. CDR1 MNHEY and CDR2 SMNVEV come from the germline V gene (reference sequence). The CDR3 extends over 13 amino acids. With 2 bases removed from V and 5 bases from J, the gap between germline ends came to 9 bases. The CDR3: CASSLRRVYGYTF. Written as DNA, the CDR3 is TGTGCCAGCAGTTTACGGCGGGTTTATGGCTACACCTTC.

CDR3 residues: CASRPHPNNEQFF. In nucleotides, the CDR3 is TGTGCCAGTAGACCACACCCTAACAATGAGCAGTTCTTC. This rearrangement joins TRBV28 to TRBJ2-1; D call uncertain. Trimming removed 9 bases at V and 5 bases at J, with 14 bases between. The CDR3 consists of 13 residues. Germline V CDR1 and CDR2: MDHEN, SYDVKM.

This chain uses TRBV28 with TRBJ1-2, with TRBD1 as a possible D gene (6 bases). The CDR3 runs 14 residues. Germline V gene sequence: CDR1 MDHEN, CDR2 SYDVKM. V was pared by 6 bases and J by 4 bases, with 15 bases between. The CDR3: CASSCQGRTYGYTF. As DNA, the CDR3 is TGTGCCAGCAGCTGTCAGGGGAGGACCTATGGCTACACCTTC.

In nucleotides, the CDR3 is TGTGCCTGGAAGGCGTTAGATACGCAGTATTTT. Its translation is CAWKALDTQYF. The V gene is TRBV30, the J gene TRBJ2-3; D is ambiguous. Germline CDR1 reads GTSNPN; CDR2 reads SVGIG (reference sequence). This CDR3 is 11 amino acids long. V gave up 4 bases and J gave up 5 bases, with 7 bases separating them.

This clone was picked up a small number of times. This chain links TRBV11-2 with TRBJ1-6, with TRBD1 matching over 7 bases. The CDR3 totals 15 residues. With V trimmed by 3 bases and J by 6 bases, 5 bases remained unmatched. Germline assignment: CDR1 SGHAT and CDR2 FQNNGV. The DNA of the CDR3 is TGTGCCAGCAGCTTTCATACAGGGGCTAATTCACCCCTCCACTTT. Protein product: CASSFHTGANSPLHF.

The chain carries TRBV5-6 and TRBJ2-5; D gene uncertain. The CDR3 consists of 11 residues. Germline V gene sequence: CDR1 SGHDT, CDR2 YYEEEE. V gave up 4 bases and J gave up 1 base, with 2 bases separating them. The DNA of the CDR3 is TGTGCCAGCAGCACCCAAGAGACCCAGTACTTC. Amino acid sequence: CASSTQETQYF.

The chain employs TRBV28 and TRBJ1-3; D unresolved. Looked up from germline, CDR1 is MDHEN and CDR2 is SYDVKM. V gave up 4 bases and J gave up 0 bases, with 13 bases separating them. This CDR3 comprises 16 residues. CDR3 region: CASSCLPDDSGNTIYF. DNA for the CDR3: TGTGCCAGCAGTTGTCTTCCGGACGACTCTGGAAACACCATATATTTT. Together with reference TRBV28 and TRBJ1-3, the CDR3 gives the full variable domain: DVKVTQSSRYLVKRTGEKVFLECVQDMDHENMFWYRQDPGLGLRLIYFSYDVKMKEKGDIPEGYSVSREKKERFSLILESASTNQTSMYLCASSCLPDDSGNTIYFGEGSWLTVV.

The rearrangement links TRBV10-2 to TRBJ2-7; D might be TRBD1 or TRBD2, each matching 6 bases. Germline-derived CDR1 and CDR2 are WSHSY and SAAADI. The ends were cut back, 10 bases at V and 3 bases at J, with 37 bases in the middle. This CDR3 has 20 residues. Here the CDR3 DNA reads TGCGCCACCCTCGGGCAAAGGGGGGTAGTTTCCCATAGCAGCTACTACGAGCAGTACTTC. This translates into CATLGQRGVVSHSSYYEQYF.

The chain couples TRBV30 to TRBJ1-2, with D perhaps matching TRBD1 (6 bases). This CDR3 region has 16 residues. The germline V gene has CDR1 GTSNPN and CDR2 SVGIG (reference sequence). Trimming removed 4 bases at V and 4 bases at J, with 22 bases between. CDR3 region: CAWTPIGTPGSYGYTF. CDR3 sequence (DNA): TGTGCCTGGACTCCTATCGGGACACCAGGGAGCTATGGCTACACCTTC. Filled out from reference TRBV30 and TRBJ1-2, the complete variable domain reads SQTIHQWPATLVQPVGSPLSLECTVEGTSNPNLYWYRQAAGRGLQLLFYSVGIGQISSEVPQNLSASRPQDRQFILSSKKLLLSDSGFYLCAWTPIGTPGSYGYTFGSGTRLTVV.

The chain carries TRBV5-5 and TRBJ2-3, with a tentative D call TRBD2 (6 bases). Germline assignment: CDR1 SGHKS and CDR2 YYEKEE (reference sequence). The CDR3 is made up of 15 amino acids. V gave up 4 bases and J gave up 1 base, with 13 bases separating them. The CDR3, as DNA: TGTGCCAGCAGCCCCGCGCGGGGACGCACAGATACGCAGTATTTT. Protein product: CASSPARGRTDTQYF.

The rearrangement joins TRBV28 to TRBJ2-7; D is unclear. Trimming removed 6 bases at V and 7 bases at J, with 13 bases between. Germline V gene sequence: CDR1 MDHEN, CDR2 SYDVKM. This CDR3 has 12 amino acids. DNA of the CDR3: TGTGCCAGCAGCCCACACCTAGGAGAGCAGTACTTC. It codes for CASSPHLGEQYF. Using reference TRBV28 and TRBJ2-7 for the parts outside the CDR3, the full variable domain is DVKVTQSSRYLVKRTGEKVFLECVQDMDHENMFWYRQDPGLGLRLIYFSYDVKMKEKGDIPEGYSVSREKKERFSLILESASTNQTSMYLCASSPHLGEQYFGPGTRLTVT.

This sequence joins TRBV12-5 and TRBJ2-7; perhaps D is TRBD1 or TRBD2 (5 bases each). CDR3 size: 13 residues. Germline-derived CDR1 and CDR2 are LGHNT and FRNRAP. Trimming took 8 bases from V and 5 from J, leaving 16 bases between them. The CDR3 is CASSKGTSDEQYF. The DNA for the CDR3 is TGTGCTAGTTCAAAGGGGACCTCGGACGAGCAGTACTTC.

The CDR3 DNA reads as TGTGCCAGCAGCCAAGATGCGGCCAGAGAGGACACCGGGGAGCTGTTTTTT. Protein: CASSQDAAREDTGELFF. The chain couples TRBV14 to TRBJ2-2; no clear D gene. This CDR3 is built from 17 residues. Trimming shortened V by 0 bases and J by 3 bases, and 14 bases separated the two germline ends. The germline gives CDR1 SGHDN, CDR2 FVKESK.

The rearrangement uses TRBV7-8 and TRBJ1-2; no definite D call. The germline V and J ends were trimmed by 1 base and 5 bases, with 8 bases remaining between them. Germline values: CDR1 SGHVS, CDR2 FQNEAQ. The CDR3 sequence is 13 residues long. CDR3 region: CASSLGSVYGYTF. The CDR3 nucleotides read TGTGCCAGCAGCTTAGGGTCAGTTTATGGCTACACCTTC.

This chain connects TRBV5-4 to TRBJ2-5; D uncertain. The V gene's germline CDR1 is SGHNT and CDR2 YYREEE (reference sequence). Between the trimmed V and J ends, which lost 2 bases and 5 bases, there was a span of 7 bases. This CDR3 contains 12 residues. CDR3 in DNA: TGTGCCAGCAGCTTAGGCCGGGAGACCCAGTACTTC. It codes for CASSLGRETQYF. The full variable domain, in which reference TRBV5-4 and TRBJ2-5 provide the parts outside the CDR3, is ETGVTQSPTHLIKTRGQQVTLRCSSQSGHNTVSWYQQALGQGPQFIFQYYREEENGRGNFPPRFSGLQFPNYSSELNVNALELDDSALYLCASSLGRETQYFGPGTRLLVL.

The chain joins TRBV4-1 to TRBJ2-2, with D perhaps matching TRBD1 or TRBD2 (6 bases each). Germline CDR1 reads MGHRA; CDR2 reads YSYEKL. V gave up 4 bases and J gave up 2 bases, with 17 bases separating them. The CDR3 loop spans 17 amino acids. The CDR3: CASSLGHGGFNTGELFF. CDR3 DNA: TGCGCCAGCAGCCTGGGGCACGGGGGCTTTAACACCGGGGAGCTGTTTTTT.

The V call is TRBV7-2, the J call TRBJ1-2; no definite D call. Germline loops: CDR1 SGHTA, CDR2 FQGNSA. The CDR3 is 12 amino acids. The V end was cut by 3 bases, the J end by 5 bases, with 7 bases between. The CDR3 nucleotides are TGTGCCAGCAGCTTGGAATGGTATGGCTACACCTTC. Translated: CASSLEWYGYTF.

The chain carries TRBV6-5 and TRBJ1-2; TRBD1 agrees at 10 bases. This CDR3 has 16 residues. The J segment lost 4 bases and the V segment lost 0 bases, leaving 5 bases of the junction unmatched. Germline V gives CDR1 MNHEY, CDR2 SVGAGI. The DNA of the CDR3 is TGTGCCAGCAGTTACTCGGGGGACAGGGGAGGCTATGGCTACACCTTC. The encoded protein is CASSYSGDRGGYGYTF.

V gene TRBV27 combines with J gene TRBJ1-6; maybe TRBD1 (6 bases). This CDR3 contains 16 residues. V was pared by 6 bases and J by 7 bases, with 19 bases between. The germline CDR1 and CDR2 sequences are MNHEY and SMNVEV (reference sequence). This chain's CDR3 is CASRGILQGGNSPLHF. Written as DNA, the CDR3 is TGTGCCAGCAGGGGGATTCTACAGGGAGGCAATTCACCCCTCCACTTT.

The chain carries TRBV4-3 and TRBJ1-2; tentatively, D is TRBD1 (5 bases). This CDR3 contains 14 residues. Germline assignment: CDR1 LGHNA and CDR2 YSLEER. V was clipped by 3 bases and J by 7 bases, with 15 bases between them. The CDR3 here is CASSHEGRDGGYTF. The CDR3 DNA reads as TGCGCCAGCAGCCACGAGGGGCGCGATGGTGGCTACACCTTC.

The chain recombines TRBV9 with TRBJ1-2; TRBD1 matches 9 bases. The V and J ends lost 3 bases and 3 bases, in that order; junction bases with no gene match: 6. Germline lookup yields CDR1 SGDLS and CDR2 YYNGEE. The CDR3 runs to 15 residues. The CDR3 DNA reads as TGTGCCAGCAGCGGCGACAGGGGGTTGGACTATGGCTACACCTTC. Translating it yields CASSGDRGLDYGYTF.

V usage is TRBV7-9 and J usage is TRBJ2-7; D not resolved. Germline values: CDR1 SEHNR, CDR2 FQNEAQ (reference sequence). This CDR3 region has 12 residues. Deletions cut 9 bases from V and 3 bases from J, with 12 bases between. CDR3 sequence: CASSLPGYEQYF. The CDR3, as DNA: TGTGCCAGTAGTTTGCCAGGCTACGAGCAGTACTTC.

The chain carries TRBV28 and TRBJ2-7; D is perhaps TRBD1 or TRBD2 (5 bases each). This CDR3 contains 17 residues. Germline CDR1 reads MDHEN; CDR2 reads SYDVKM. Trimming took 6 bases from V and 3 from J, leaving 24 bases between them. This CDR3 reads CASREPGTDGLHYEQYF. The DNA for the CDR3 is TGTGCCAGCAGGGAGCCGGGGACGGACGGTTTACACTACGAGCAGTACTTC.

The genes are TRBV27 and TRBJ2-5, with TRBD1 identical over 7 bases. V dropped 2 bases and J dropped 2; count of bases not matched to a gene: 8. The CDR3 contains 16 residues. Germline V gives CDR1 MNHEY, CDR2 SMNVEV (reference sequence). CDR3 amino acids: CASSLHKGTAQETQYF. For the CDR3, the DNA is TGTGCCAGCAGTTTACATAAAGGGACAGCACAAGAGACCCAGTACTTC.